The 2 T cell receptor beta chains given below trace back to one sample, sequenced in a study of T cell responses to AZD1222 COVID-19 vaccine. The assay was immunoSEQ multiplex PCR, and TCRdb's table has in-frame clones only and misses some. The table records some 150,000 clones, approximately 90% of them present only once. Material: peripheral blood, obtained on day 0 of AZD1222 vaccination. These receptors came from an adult in good health.

The gene calls are TRBV6-5 and TRBJ1-2; a possible D gene is TRBD1 (5 bases). The V and J ends lost 6 bases and 4 bases respectively, with 15 bases between them. The CDR3 spans 14 residues. Looked up from germline, CDR1 is MNHEY and CDR2 is SVGAGI. The DNA of the CDR3 is TGTGCCAGCAGGCCTCAGGGAATTAGCTATGGCTACACCTTC. Translating it yields CASRPQGISYGYTF.

V usage is TRBV29-1 and J usage is TRBJ2-7, with D possibly matching TRBD2 (6 bases). CDR1 SQVTM and CDR2 ANQGSEA come from the germline V gene. V dropped 7 bases and J dropped 7 bases, with 23 bases sitting between them. The CDR3 loop spans 14 amino acids. CDR3 sequence: CSATGLAEIGEQYF. DNA for the CDR3: TGCAGCGCAACGGGACTGGCTGAGATTGGAGAGCAGTACTTC.